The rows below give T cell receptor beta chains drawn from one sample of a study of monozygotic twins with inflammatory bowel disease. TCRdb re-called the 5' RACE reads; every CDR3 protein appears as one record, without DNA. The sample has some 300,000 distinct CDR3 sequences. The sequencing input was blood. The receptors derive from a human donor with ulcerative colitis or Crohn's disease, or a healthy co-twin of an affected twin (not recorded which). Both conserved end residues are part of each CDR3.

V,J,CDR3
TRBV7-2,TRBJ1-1,CASSLGQQLYTEAFF
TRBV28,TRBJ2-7,CASSYRGLSVHEQYF
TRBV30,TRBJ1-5,CAWSEGRGNQPQHF
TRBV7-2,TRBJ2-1,CASSHTLAVNEQFF
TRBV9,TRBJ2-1,CASSLAGGRRDEQFF
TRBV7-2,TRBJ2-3,CASSPTRTDTQYF
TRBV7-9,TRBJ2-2,CASSFRLRDVTGELFF
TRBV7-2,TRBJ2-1,CASSFTRLANNEQFF
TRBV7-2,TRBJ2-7,CASSLGGSGRGYEQYF
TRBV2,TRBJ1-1,CASSSTGSTEAFF